This TCR beta chain was retrieved from a study of shared clonotypes between healthy human individuals. About the study: Three CD4 naive, three CD4 memory, two CD8 naive and one CD8 memory plate were used per donor.

Per the germline V gene, CDR1 is PRHDT and CDR2 is FYEKMQ (reference sequence). Between the trimmed V and J ends, which lost 3 bases and 5 bases, there was a span of 8 bases. The CDR3 loop spans 12 amino acids. The naive CD8 fraction comprised CD45RO-negative cells positively selected for CCR7 and excluded terminally differentiated effector memory CD45RA+ cells. Deep level was the assay's run setting. It was across several immunoSEQ plates that each subset's genomic DNA was evenly split. Sequencing used immunoSEQ multiplex PCR; TCRdb keeps in-frame clones, though not all of them. The sample lists nearly 2 million clones, around 96% seen once, with 0.9% to 1.5% in the top ten.

The material sequenced was naive CD8+ T cells sorted from blood. The J gene is TRBJ2-7, the V gene TRBV13; D is possibly TRBD1 (5 bases). The sequence was collected from a man younger than 35 in good health. The chain's CDR3 is CASSFRAHEQYF. For the CDR3, the DNA is TGTGCCAGCAGCTTCAGGGCCCACGAGCAGTACTTC.